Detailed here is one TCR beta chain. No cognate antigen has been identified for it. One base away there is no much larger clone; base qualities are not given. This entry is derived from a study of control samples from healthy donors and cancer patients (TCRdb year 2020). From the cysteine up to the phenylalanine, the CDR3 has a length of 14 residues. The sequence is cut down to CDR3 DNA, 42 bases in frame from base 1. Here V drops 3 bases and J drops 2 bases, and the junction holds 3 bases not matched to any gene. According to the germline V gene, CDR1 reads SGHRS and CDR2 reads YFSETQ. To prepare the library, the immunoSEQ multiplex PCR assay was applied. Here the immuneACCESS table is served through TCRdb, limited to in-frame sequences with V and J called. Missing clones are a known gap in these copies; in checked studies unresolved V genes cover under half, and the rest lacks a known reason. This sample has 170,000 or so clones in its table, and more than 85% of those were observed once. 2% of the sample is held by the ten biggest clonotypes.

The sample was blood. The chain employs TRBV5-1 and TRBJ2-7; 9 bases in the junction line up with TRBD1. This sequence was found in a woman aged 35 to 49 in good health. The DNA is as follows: TGCGCCAGCAGCTCAGGACAGGGGACCTACGAGCAGTACTTC. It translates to CASSSGQGTYEQYF.